This T cell receptor (beta chain) emerged from a study of beta chain features in type 1 diabetes. Study findings and constraints: The question left open here concerned HLA type influencing TCRB rearrangement. Among all four CD4+ subsets, Type 1 diabetes patients had TCRB CDR3s that were moderately but significantly shorter. In patients and controls equally, PCR might favor templates that are shorter. Naive, central memory and Treg TCRB repertoires appeared more alike in patients than in healthy donors.

CDR3 size: 13 residues. Looked up from germline, CDR1 is GTSNPN and CDR2 is SVGIG (reference sequence). Trimming took 5 bases from V and 1 from J, leaving 11 bases between them. To note about this clone: The target antigen is unknown.

Every isolated RNA sample was fully reverse transcribed, so sequencing captured expressed TCRB transcripts. Repertoires were generated with immunoSEQ multiplex PCR, while TCRdb's copy carries only in-frame clones and drops some. Among under 300,000 clones listed, roughly 20% were seen once. This sequence was found in a woman in her thirties or forties with type 1 diabetes. Sample: naive CD4+ T cells from blood. V is TRBV30 and J is TRBJ2-5; D is perhaps TRBD1 (5 bases). The CDR3 sequence is CAWSAGFQETQYF. The CDR3 coding sequence is TGTGCCTGGTCAGCAGGGTTCCAAGAGACCCAGTACTTC. Full variable domain (outside the CDR3, taken from reference TRBV30 and TRBJ2-5): SQTIHQWPATLVQPVGSPLSLECTVEGTSNPNLYWYRQAAGRGLQLLFYSVGIGQISSEVPQNLSASRPQDRQFILSSKKLLLSDSGFYLCAWSAGFQETQYFGPGTRLLVL.